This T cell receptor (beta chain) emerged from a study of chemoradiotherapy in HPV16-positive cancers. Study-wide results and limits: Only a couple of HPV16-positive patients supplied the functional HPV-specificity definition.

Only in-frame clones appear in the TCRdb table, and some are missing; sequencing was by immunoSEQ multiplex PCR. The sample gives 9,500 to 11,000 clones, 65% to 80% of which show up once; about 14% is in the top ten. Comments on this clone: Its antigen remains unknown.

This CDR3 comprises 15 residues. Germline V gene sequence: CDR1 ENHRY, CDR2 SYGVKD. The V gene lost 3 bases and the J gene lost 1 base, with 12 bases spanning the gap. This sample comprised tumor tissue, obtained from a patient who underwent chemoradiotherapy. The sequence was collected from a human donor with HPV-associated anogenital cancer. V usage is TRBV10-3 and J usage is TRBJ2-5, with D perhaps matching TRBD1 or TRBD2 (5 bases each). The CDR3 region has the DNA TGTGCCATCAGTGACCCCGAAGGGACCCAAGAGACCCAGTACTTC. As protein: CAISDPEGTQETQYF.